The 16 T cell receptor beta chains given below trace back to one sample, sequenced in a study of cytomegalovirus exposure and HLA in healthy donors. 13 Jbeta primers and 60 Vbeta primers were used for the PCR. The table came from immunoSEQ multiplex PCR; TCRdb's copy has only in-frame clones and leaves some out. In the table there are 80,000 to 100,000 clones, 55% to 85% of which are singletons. Sequencing was carried out using PBMCs. These receptor sequences come from a woman aged 18-29 years in good health and CMV-seropositive.

This clone was seen more than once but under ten times. Written as DNA, the CDR3 is TGTGCCAGCTACTCAGGGGGCGATGAAAAACTGTTTTTT. This gives the protein CASYSGGDEKLFF. The chain combines TRBV18 with TRBJ1-4; 8 bases agree with TRBD1. The CDR3 length is 13 residues. J lost 6 bases, V lost 7 bases, and 4 bases had no gene match. Germline V gene data show CDR1 as KGHSH and CDR2 as LQKENI.

This chain joins TRBV7-9 and TRBJ1-4; 8 nucleotides agree with TRBD1. With V trimmed by 0 bases and J by 8 bases, 5 bases remained unmatched. The germline V gene has CDR1 SEHNR and CDR2 FQNEAQ (reference sequence). This CDR3 region has 15 residues. CDR3 DNA: TGTGCCAGCAGCTTAGCGCAGGGGGCCAAGGAAAAACTGTTTTTT. Amino acids: CASSLAQGAKEKLFF.

The chain carries TRBV5-8 and TRBJ2-7; 9 bases line up with TRBD1. V was pared by 7 bases and J by 2 bases, with 10 bases of the junction left unmatched. The CDR3 length is 15 residues. CDR1 is SGHTS, CDR2 YDEGEE, per germline. The DNA of the CDR3 is TGTGCCAGCGAGATAAGGGACAGGGTCCCCTACGAGCAGTACTTC. Residues: CASEIRDRVPYEQYF.

The chain carries TRBV4-3 and TRBJ2-7, with D tentatively TRBD2 (5 bases). Between the trimmed V and J ends, which lost 4 bases and 0 bases, there was a span of 10 bases. Looked up from germline, CDR1 is LGHNA and CDR2 is YSLEER. The CDR3 consists of 14 residues. Here the CDR3 reads CASSPTRGSYEQYF. The DNA for the CDR3 is TGCGCCAGCAGCCCGACCCGGGGCTCCTACGAGCAGTACTTC.

J is TRBJ1-1 and V is TRBV6-5; D gene uncertain. CDR1 and CDR2 from the germline V gene are MNHEY and SVGAGI. There are 16 residues in the CDR3. V lost 0 bases and J 4 bases, leaving 15 bases between the germline ends. CDR3 sequence reads: CASSYSSPLGSTEAFF. The DNA for the CDR3 is TGTGCCAGCAGTTACTCTTCCCCCCTAGGGAGCACTGAAGCTTTCTTT.

The rearrangement links TRBV28 to TRBJ2-5; TRBD2 aligns across 7 bases. In germline, CDR1 is MDHEN, CDR2 SYDVKM. The CDR3 length is 15 residues. V shed 4 bases, J shed 5 bases, and the junction held 10 bases outside the gene matches. CDR3 loop: CASSSPGLGRETQYF. DNA of the CDR3: TGTGCCAGCAGTTCTCCGGGCCTCGGGAGGGAGACCCAGTACTTC.

The table lists this clone with a few counts. This chain joins TRBV5-1 and TRBJ2-2; 12 bases match TRBD1. This CDR3 has 18 amino acids. The V gene end was trimmed by 1 base and the J gene end by 3 bases; junction bases not matched to a gene: 7. From germline, CDR1 is SGHRS and CDR2 YFSETQ. The CDR3 coding sequence is TGCGCCAGCAGCTTGCTGGGACAGGGGGCGCGAGACACCGGGGAGCTGTTTTTT. Protein product: CASSLLGQGARDTGELFF. The full variable domain, with the rest looked up from reference TRBV5-1 and TRBJ2-2, is KAGVTQTPRYLIKTRGQQVTLSCSPISGHRSVSWYQQTPGQGLQFLFEYFSETQRNKGNFPGRFSGRQFSNSRSEMNVSTLELGDSALYLCASSLLGQGARDTGELFFGEGSRLTVL.

This clone was seen a handful of times. The J gene is TRBJ2-1, the V gene TRBV5-6; 9 positions match TRBD1. CDR3 length: 16 residues. Trimming removed 2 bases from V and 4 bases from J; junction bases left unmatched: 7. Per germline, CDR1 SGHDT and CDR2 YYEEEE. CDR3 bases: TGTGCCAGCAGCTTCCCCCGGGACAGGGATTACAATGAGCAGTTCTTC. This encodes CASSFPRDRDYNEQFF.

The genes are TRBV6-6 and TRBJ2-7; TRBD1 is a possible D gene (5 bases). This CDR3 comprises 11 residues. Germline V gene sequence: CDR1 MNHNY, CDR2 SVGAGI (reference sequence). V lost 6 bases to trimming and J lost 6 bases, with 9 bases between them. The chain's CDR3 is CASRGLGEQYF. CDR3 coding DNA: TGTGCCAGCAGGGGGCTAGGCGAGCAGTACTTC.

The chain recombines TRBV7-8 with TRBJ1-1; no clear D. The CDR3 contains 16 residues. Deletions cut 1 base from V and 0 bases from J, with 12 bases between. Per germline, CDR1 SGHVS and CDR2 FQNEAQ. The CDR3 sequence: CASSLVQWYMNTEAFF. CDR3 bases: TGTGCCAGCAGCTTAGTGCAGTGGTATATGAACACTGAAGCTTTCTTT.

The chain joins TRBV25-1 to TRBJ2-7; the match to TRBD1 covers 9 bases. Germline CDR1 is MGHDK and CDR2 is SYGVNS. Losses at the gene ends were 4 bases for V and 5 bases for J; bases not matched to a gene: 6. CDR3 length equals 14 residues. The CDR3 reads CASSGPGQGDEQYF. CDR3 bases: TGTGCCAGCAGTGGCCCGGGACAGGGCGACGAGCAGTACTTC.

This clone was observed a handful of times. The chain carries TRBV25-1 and TRBJ1-4; TRBD1 is a possible D gene (6 bases). CDR1 is MGHDK, CDR2 SYGVNS, per germline. V lost 3 bases, J lost 0 bases, and 11 bases lay in between. This CDR3 is built from 16 residues. CDR3 in amino acids: CASSEGGAATNEKLFF. The DNA for the CDR3 is TGTGCCAGCAGTGAGGGGGGGGCAGCAACTAATGAAAAACTGTTTTTT.

The chain joins TRBV6-5 to TRBJ2-3, with TRBD1 as a possible D gene (6 bases). Germline CDR1 MNHEY, CDR2 SVGAGI. V shed 5 bases and J shed 0 bases, with 12 bases lying between them. This CDR3 has 15 residues. In nucleotides, the CDR3 is TGTGCCAGCAGTCAAACGGGACAAAGCACAGATACGCAGTATTTT. Encoded protein: CASSQTGQSTDTQYF.

This clone was seen a single time. The V call is TRBV25-1, the J call TRBJ2-5; D gene uncertain. In germline, CDR1 is MGHDK, CDR2 SYGVNS. Trimming cost V 3 bases and J 3 bases, with 17 bases left between them. This CDR3 has 16 amino acids. The CDR3 DNA reads TGTGCCAGCAGTGAGAGTTCGAGGTACCGGAAAGAGACCCAGTACTTC. Protein: CASSESSRYRKETQYF.

This chain uses TRBV19 with TRBJ2-3, with 7 bases matching TRBD1. V dropped 1 base and J dropped 1; count of bases not matched to a gene: 5. In germline, CDR1 is LNHDA, CDR2 SQIVND (reference sequence). The CDR3 runs 16 residues. CDR3 nucleotide sequence: TGTGCCAGTAGTATAGTAAACAGGGGAGGCACAGATACGCAGTATTTT. Residues: CASSIVNRGGTDTQYF.

The chain employs TRBV5-6 and TRBJ2-1; 9 positions agree with TRBD1. CDR3 length: 16 amino acids. V shed 1 base and J 8 bases; nucleotides not matched to a gene: 10. The V gene's germline CDR1 is SGHDT and CDR2 YYEEEE. In DNA, the CDR3 is TGTGCCAGCAGCTTGATCGACAGGGGGGCCGCCGATGAGCAGTTCTTC. It translates to CASSLIDRGAADEQFF.